Below, 26 T cell receptor beta chains from the same sample are listed, as sequenced in a study of blood T cells in healthy people across ages. The authors ran a second PCR of 7 to 11 cycles using a sample-barcoded 5' primer and a J-beta primer mix. TCRdb re-derived calls from the 5' RACE reads in MiXCR, one entry per CDR3 protein. The sample yields some 1.4 million distinct CDR3 sequences, 42% seen once. Sequencing was carried out using blood. The receptors come from a woman younger than 35 in good health.

V usage is TRBV10-3 and J usage is TRBJ1-2; maybe TRBD1 (6 bases). Per the germline V gene, CDR1 is ENHRY and CDR2 is SYGVKD. The length of the CDR3 is 13 residues. Trimming cost V 5 bases and J 1 base, with 8 bases left between them. The CDR3 DNA reads as TGTGCCATCAGTCTGGACAGTAACTATGGCTACACCTTC. It yields the protein CAISLDSNYGYTF.

This clonotype was counted between two and nine times. V and J are TRBV24-1 and TRBJ2-1, with 11 bases matching TRBD2. The V and J ends lost 3 bases and 0 bases, in that order; junction bases with no gene match: 3. The germline gives CDR1 KGHDR, CDR2 SFDVKD. This CDR3 is 17 amino acids long. The CDR3 reads CATSDPTSGASYNEQFF. DNA of the CDR3: TGTGCCACCAGTGATCCGACTAGCGGGGCCTCCTACAATGAGCAGTTCTTC.

The chain joins TRBV20-1 to TRBJ1-2, with no clear D. CDR3 length: 13 amino acids. V was cut by 1 base and J by 5 bases, with 11 bases left in between. Germline V CDR1 and CDR2: DFQATT, SNEGSKA (reference sequence). CDR3 nucleotide sequence: TGCAGTGCTAGAGCTGATCGCGGATATGGCTACACCTTC. Protein sequence: CSARADRGYGYTF.

Here the CDR3 reads CASSYASPGTQYF. The CDR3 region has the DNA TGTGCCAGCAGCTATGCCTCACCGGGGACCCAGTACTTC. The chain has TRBV7-2 and TRBJ2-7; D remains unclear. The J call may be in error: the DNA end matches TRBJ2-5 better. CDR1 is SGHTA and CDR2 is FQGNSA in the germline V gene. The CDR3 totals 13 residues.

The chain links TRBV12-3 or TRBV12-4 to TRBJ2-7; D ambiguous. The CDR3 totals 13 residues. The ends were cut back, 4 bases at V and 6 bases at J, with 13 bases in the middle. CDR3 nucleotides: TGTGCCAGCAGTTCGGGTCCCGTTACCGAGCAGTACTTC. It is translated as CASSSGPVTEQYF.

A remark on this clonotype: At one end the junction does not follow the germline gene, possibly because of a read error. The chain combines TRBV30 with TRBJ1-1; no clear D gene. Germline V gene lookup returns CDR1 GTSNPN and CDR2 SVGIG (reference sequence). The CDR3 totals 11 residues. As DNA, the CDR3 is TGTGCCGGGAGAATTGGCAGTGAAGCTTTCTTT. The encoded protein is CAGRIGSEAFF.

This chain links TRBV7-9 with TRBJ2-1, with TRBD2 matching 8 bases. V shed 5 bases and J 10 bases; nucleotides not matched to a gene: 13. Germline-derived CDR1 and CDR2 are SEHNR and FQNEAQ (reference sequence). The CDR3 covers 15 residues. The CDR3 region is CASSPLAGSGGEQFF. The CDR3 DNA sequence: TGTGCCAGCAGCCCTTTAGCGGGATCCGGCGGGGAGCAGTTCTTC.

The chain combines TRBV6-5 with TRBJ2-3; 7 bases align to TRBD1. Germline V gives CDR1 MNHEY, CDR2 SVGAGI. After removal of 2 bases from V and 3 bases from J, the junction contained 8 bases not matched to a gene. The CDR3 is 16 residues long. The CDR3 region is CASSYGTLQGTDTQYF. CDR3 in DNA: TGTGCCAGCAGTTACGGGACCCTACAGGGGACAGATACGCAGTATTTT.

This clonotype appeared a few times. The chain combines TRBV7-9 with TRBJ1-3; 9 bases fit TRBD1. Germline CDR1 reads SEHNR; CDR2 reads FQNEAQ (reference sequence). V lost 8 bases to trimming and J lost 0 bases; unmatched junction nucleotides: 11. This CDR3 contains 17 residues. CDR3 nucleotide sequence: TGTGCCAGCGACGATGGACAGGGGCGGCTCTCTGGAAACACCATATATTTT. It codes for CASDDGQGRLSGNTIYF.

This clonotype was picked up a small number of times. CDR3 region: CASSYSILDTQETQYF. The CDR3 nucleotides are TGTGCCAGCAGTTACTCGATATTGGATACCCAAGAGACCCAGTACTTC. This chain joins TRBV6-6 and TRBJ2-5; D is ambiguous. Trimming pared 0 bases from V and 1 base from J, leaving 12 bases between. The CDR3 is made up of 16 amino acids. Germline V gene lookup returns CDR1 MNHNY and CDR2 SVGAGI (reference sequence).

This clonotype was counted a single time. Sequence at one end of the junction differs from germline and may be a read error. The V gene is TRBV10-3, the J gene TRBJ1-2; possible D gene TRBD1, 6 bases. This CDR3 has 15 residues. From germline, CDR1 is ENHRY and CDR2 SYGVKD. Here the CDR3 DNA reads TGTGCCATCAGTGACGCACAGGGAGCTAACTATGGCCACACCTTC. Translated: CAISDAQGANYGHTF.

The CDR3 sequence: CATTPTRTHEQYF. In DNA form, the CDR3 reads TGTGCCACCACCCCTACAAGGACCCACGAGCAGTACTTC. This chain connects TRBV24-1 to TRBJ2-7; D uncertain. V was pared by 8 bases and J by 5 bases, with 15 bases between. This CDR3 region has 13 residues. The germline gives CDR1 KGHDR, CDR2 SFDVKD.

The chain recombines TRBV6-5 with TRBJ1-1; TRBD1 matches at 7 bases. V lost 3 bases to trimming and J lost 0 bases; unmatched junction nucleotides: 4. The CDR3 length is 15 residues. Germline V gives CDR1 MNHEY, CDR2 SVGAGI. Here the CDR3 DNA reads TGTGCCAGCAGTTATGACAGGGCTCTGAACACTGAAGCTTTCTTT. This sequence encodes CASSYDRALNTEAFF.

This clonotype has only a few counts. The rearrangement links TRBV12-3 or TRBV12-4 to TRBJ1-4; D is undetermined. Deletions cut 4 bases from V and 5 bases from J, with 11 bases between. This CDR3 has 14 residues. The CDR3 sequence: CASSSRPPNEKLFF. DNA of the CDR3: TGTGCCAGCAGTTCTCGGCCCCCGAATGAAAAACTGTTTTTT.

This clonotype was recorded many times. The chain uses TRBV20-1 and TRBJ2-3; no clear D. Per the germline V gene, CDR1 is DFQATT and CDR2 is SNEGSKA (reference sequence). This CDR3 contains 13 residues. V shed 7 bases and J shed 0 bases, with 11 bases lying between them. DNA for the CDR3: TGCAGTGTACGCGACAAGAGCACAGATACGCAGTATTTT. Amino acid sequence: CSVRDKSTDTQYF.

The chain has TRBV7-9 and TRBJ2-3; D is uncertain. V was pared by 2 bases and J by 0 bases, with 9 bases between. The germline V gene encodes CDR1 SEHNR and CDR2 FQNEAQ (reference sequence). The length of the CDR3 is 15 residues. CDR3 region: CASSLLPASTDTQYF. The CDR3 DNA follows: TGTGCCAGCAGCTTACTCCCTGCTAGCACAGATACGCAGTATTTT.

The rearrangement uses TRBV14 and TRBJ2-1; 10 bases align to TRBD2. V gave up 6 bases and J gave up 7 bases; unmatched junction bases: 6. The CDR3 consists of 14 residues. The germline V gene has CDR1 SGHDN and CDR2 FVKESK. This CDR3 is CASRSSGGANEQFF. The CDR3 DNA sequence: TGTGCCAGCAGATCCAGCGGGGGGGCTAATGAGCAGTTCTTC.

This clonotype turned up a few times. The chain combines TRBV25-1 with TRBJ2-7; no firm D call. Trimming stripped 8 bases from V and 0 bases from J, with 8 bases between. This CDR3 is 12 amino acids long. Germline assignment: CDR1 MGHDK and CDR2 SYGVNS. The CDR3 loop is CASLGDSYEQYF. The CDR3 coding sequence is TGTGCCAGCCTTGGCGACTCCTACGAGCAGTACTTC.

The V gene is TRBV2, the J gene TRBJ2-4; D uncertain. The DNA end is more similar to TRBJ2-7, so the J call may be wrong. Germline V lookup: CDR1 SNHLY, CDR2 FYNNEI. The CDR3 spans 12 residues. Here the CDR3 reads CASSGIKYEQYF. The CDR3 coding sequence is TGTGCCAGCAGTGGGATAAAATACGAGCAGTACTTC.

In this sample, this clonotype turned up a few times. This sequence joins TRBV4-1 and TRBJ2-1, with TRBD2 identical over 13 bases. Trimming cost V 4 bases and J 9 bases; bases outside gene matches: 9. Germline lookup yields CDR1 MGHRA and CDR2 YSYEKL. This CDR3 spans 16 amino acids. The CDR3 sequence: CASSPRTSGSDGEQFF. In nucleotides, the CDR3 is TGCGCCAGCAGCCCTCGGACTAGCGGGAGTGATGGTGAGCAGTTCTTC.

The chain combines TRBV21-1 with TRBJ2-7; whether TRBD1, the table's D call, matches the DNA was not checked. TRBV21-1 is given as a pseudogene. This CDR3 spans 17 amino acids. CDR3 coding DNA: TGTGCCAGCAGCAAACGAGTTTCCGGGGGATCCTGCGACGAGCAGTACTTC. Translating gives CASSKRVSGGSCDEQYF.

This clonotype occurred once. The chain links TRBV7-3 to TRBJ2-3; possible D gene TRBD2, 5 bases. Germline V gene lookup returns CDR1 SGHTA and CDR2 FQGTGA. The V and J ends lost 1 base and 2 bases respectively, with 10 bases between them. CDR3 length equals 15 residues. This CDR3 is CASSLKADYTDTQYF. The DNA of the CDR3 is TGTGCCAGCAGCTTAAAGGCTGACTACACAGATACGCAGTATTTT.

This chain joins TRBV12-3 or TRBV12-4 and TRBJ1-5; TRBD1 aligns across 7 bases. V lost 7 bases, J lost 0 bases, and 9 bases stayed unmatched. The CDR3 consists of 16 residues. CDR3 sequence: CASTEGTDNSNQPQHF. CDR3 DNA: TGTGCCAGCACCGAAGGGACAGACAATAGCAATCAGCCCCAGCATTTT.

A few counts support this clonotype. V usage is TRBV12-3 or TRBV12-4 and J usage is TRBJ1-5; 8 nucleotides match TRBD1. The CDR3 is made up of 15 amino acids. The V gene end was trimmed by 6 bases and the J gene end by 2 bases; junction bases not matched to a gene: 6. Here the CDR3 DNA reads TGTGCCAGCAGGCCGACAGGGGTAGGCAATCAGCCCCAGCATTTT. Translating gives CASRPTGVGNQPQHF.

This sequence joins TRBV6-2 or TRBV6-3 and TRBJ1-2; D unresolved. The CDR3 runs to 11 residues. Trimming removed 10 bases from V and 5 bases from J, with 11 bases in between. Germline lookup yields CDR1 MNHEY and CDR2 SVGEGT. The CDR3 region has the DNA TGTGCCACCTCAAGTGCTTATGGCTACACCTTC. It yields the protein CATSSAYGYTF.

The gene calls are TRBV28 and TRBJ1-2; D is unresolved. The CDR3 totals 11 residues. Deletions cut 4 bases from V and 8 bases from J, with 8 bases between. CDR1 is MDHEN, CDR2 SYDVKM, per germline. This chain's CDR3 is CASSSRRGYTF. DNA for the CDR3: TGTGCCAGCAGTTCCCGTAGAGGCTACACCTTC.